This T cell receptor beta chain was sequenced during a study of shared clonotypes between healthy human individuals. The V and J ends lost 0 bases and 5 bases respectively, with 11 bases between them. Germline V gene lookup returns CDR1 SGHRS and CDR2 YFSETQ. The CDR3 length is 15 residues. TCRdb's copy holds only in-frame clones and misses some; the assay was immunoSEQ multiplex PCR. The data hold 400,000 to 500,000 clones, with 70% to 80% observed a single time. The sequencing input was PBMCs. This rearrangement joins TRBV5-1 to TRBJ2-2; D is perhaps TRBD1 (6 bases). The source of this sequence is a woman in her 40s in good health. Some clones in this sample may be carry-over from other donors' samples. DNA for the CDR3: TGCGCCAGCAGCTTGGAAGCAGGGGCAACCGGGGAGCTGTTTTTT. Protein product: CASSLEAGATGELFF.